This T cell receptor beta chain emerged from a study of identical twins. One entry per CDR3 protein results from TCRdb running MiXCR on the 5' RACE reads. The sample has about 470,000 distinct CDR3 sequences, more than 20% seen once. Details on this clonotype: Antigen unknown.

Study-level results: Cross-sectional statistical analysis, not tracking of the same donors, underpinned the conclusions.

CDR1 and CDR2 from the germline V gene are SGHKS and YYEKEE (reference sequence). The V end was cut by 7 bases, the J end by 6 bases, with 11 bases between. This CDR3 is built from 12 residues. This sample also belongs to another study, concerning T cells expressing NK-cell markers.

This TCR came from a woman under 30 in good health. The sequenced material came from CD4+ T cells sorted from blood. The rearrangement joins TRBV5-5 to TRBJ2-1, with a possible D match to TRBD1 (5 bases). The CDR3 coding sequence is TGTGCCAGCCAGGGTGGCGGCAATGAGCAGTTCTTC. Amino acids: CASQGGGNEQFF.